Listed below are T cell receptor beta chains from one sample, sequenced in a study of shared clonotypes between healthy human individuals. The protocol was immunoSEQ multiplex PCR, while the TCRdb copy is restricted to in-frame clones and leaves out a portion. Of roughly 2,000,000 clones detected, over 85% appear once; the ten largest clones hold about 1.6%. Sequenced material: naive CD8+ T cells from PBMCs. These receptors were obtained from a young man in good health. Some clones in this sample may be carry-over from other donors' samples. The CDR3 runs from the conserved cysteine through the conserved F or W. A D gene is named only where the DNA matches it firmly. Clone size is stated in some rows and not others, as once, few, many or a class when expanded.

size: -; V: TRBV19; J: TRBJ2-1; D: -; DNA: TGTGCCAGTAGTATAGATCTGGTCTTGGCCACGCCGGGCTCCTACAATGAGCAGTTCTTC; CDR3: CASSIDLVLATPGSYNEQFF
size: once; V: TRBV9; J: TRBJ2-2; D: -; DNA: TGTGCCAGCAGCGTTAGAGGATCCGGGGAGCTGTTTTTT; CDR3: CASSVRGSGELFF
size: -; V: TRBV5-4; J: TRBJ1-4; D: TRBD1; DNA: TGTGCCAGCAGTTGGGACAGGGGAAATGAAAAACTGTTTTTT; CDR3: CASSWDRGNEKLFF
size: -; V: TRBV10-2; J: TRBJ2-7; D: TRBD1; DNA: TGCGCCAGCAGGTGGACAGGGGAGCCCTACGAGCAGTACTTC; CDR3: CASRWTGEPYEQYF
size: -; V: TRBV2; J: TRBJ2-3; D: -; DNA: TGTGCCAGCTCTCACGGGGTCCACACAGATACGCAGTATTTT; CDR3: CASSHGVHTDTQYF
size: -; V: TRBV4-1; J: TRBJ2-7; D: TRBD1; DNA: TGCGCCAGCAGCCAAGATTCAGGGGGTGTGGACTACGAGCAGTACTTC; CDR3: CASSQDSGGVDYEQYF
size: -; V: TRBV29-1; J: TRBJ2-7; D: -; DNA: TGCAGCGTTCTGGACAGTGCAAGCTACGAGCAGTACTTC; CDR3: CSVLDSASYEQYF
size: once; V: TRBV30; J: TRBJ2-1; D: -; DNA: TGTGCCTGGAGTGTACCCCCCCACTTAGGCTATGAGCAGTTCTTC; CDR3: CAWSVPPHLGYEQFF
size: -; V: TRBV7-9; J: TRBJ1-1; D: -; DNA: TGTGCCAGCAGGAGTGGGGCCTTGAACACTGAAGCTTTCTTT; CDR3: CASRSGALNTEAFF
size: few; V: TRBV7-9; J: TRBJ1-2; D: TRBD1; DNA: TGTGCCAGCAGCCCCGGGACAGCCCTTTATGGCTACACCTTC; CDR3: CASSPGTALYGYTF
size: -; V: TRBV7-9; J: TRBJ2-5; D: TRBD2; DNA: TGTGCCAGCAGCTCGCGGGAGACGTCACAAGAGACCCAGTACTTC; CDR3: CASSSRETSQETQYF
size: -; V: TRBV5-8; J: TRBJ2-1; D: -; DNA: TGTGCCAGCAGCTTGGTCCCCAATGAGCAGTTCTTC; CDR3: CASSLVPNEQFF
size: -; V: TRBV6-5; J: TRBJ2-2; D: -; DNA: TGTGCCAGCAGTTACCTTCTACAAGGGCCCGGGGAGCTGTTTTTT; CDR3: CASSYLLQGPGELFF
size: -; V: TRBV27; J: TRBJ2-7; D: TRBD2; DNA: TGTGCCAGCACCCCAGCGGGAGTAAACGAGCAGTACTTC; CDR3: CASTPAGVNEQYF
size: once; V: TRBV28; J: TRBJ1-2; D: -; DNA: TGTGCCAGCAGTTTGCCCGGTGAAGGGATTAACTATGGCTACACCTTC; CDR3: CASSLPGEGINYGYTF
size: -; V: TRBV2; J: TRBJ2-5; D: -; DNA: TGTGCCAGCGGGGACCGGTCGCGGGCCCAAACGTACGGGACCCAGTACTTC; CDR3: CASGDRSRAQTYGTQYF
size: -; V: TRBV6-1; J: TRBJ2-5; D: -; DNA: TGTGCCAGCAGTGAAAAGCCGACCCAGTACTTC; CDR3: CASSEKPTQYF
size: -; V: TRBV4-1; J: TRBJ2-7; D: -; DNA: TGCGCCAGCAGCCAAGTGGACGGATACGAGCAGTACTTC; CDR3: CASSQVDGYEQYF
size: -; V: TRBV7-9; J: TRBJ2-1; D: TRBD1; DNA: TGTGCCAGCAGCTTCCCCGGGACAGGGTATGAGCAGTTCTTC; CDR3: CASSFPGTGYEQFF
size: -; V: TRBV28; J: TRBJ2-7; D: TRBD1; DNA: TGTGCCAGCAGTTTATTCAGGACAGGGGGCTCTGCGGGTCCGTACGAGCAGTACTTC; CDR3: CASSLFRTGGSAGPYEQYF
size: -; V: TRBV9; J: TRBJ1-2; D: TRBD1; DNA: TGTGCCAGCAGCGCCGGGACAGGACAAGCTAACTATGGCTACACCTTC; CDR3: CASSAGTGQANYGYTF
size: -; V: TRBV28; J: TRBJ2-3; D: -; DNA: TGTGCCAGCAGCCGGGACCCGGCTAGCACAGATACGCAGTATTTT; CDR3: CASSRDPASTDTQYF
size: -; V: TRBV28; J: TRBJ2-7; D: -; DNA: TGTGCCAGCAGTTTCCCAGGGACCTACGAGCAGTACTTC; CDR3: CASSFPGTYEQYF
size: -; V: TRBV19; J: TRBJ1-2; D: -; DNA: TGTGCCAGTAGTATTCGCGGTGGACAGTACTATGGCTACACCTTC; CDR3: CASSIRGGQYYGYTF
size: -; V: TRBV7-8; J: TRBJ2-5; D: -; DNA: TGTGCCAGCAGCTTAGCGCAGCGGTTTCGGGAGACCCAGTACTTC; CDR3: CASSLAQRFRETQYF
size: -; V: TRBV25-1; J: TRBJ2-7; D: -; DNA: TGTGCCAGCAGTGAATGGGCAGGCTTCGCCTACGAGCAGTACTTC; CDR3: CASSEWAGFAYEQYF
size: -; V: TRBV27; J: TRBJ2-5; D: -; DNA: TGTGCCAGCAGTTCCCTGGACTCATGGGAGACCCAGTACTTC; CDR3: CASSSLDSWETQYF
size: -; V: TRBV4-1; J: TRBJ1-5; D: -; DNA: TGCGCCAGCAGCCAAGTTATACTTGCGAATCAGCCCCAGCATTTT; CDR3: CASSQVILANQPQHF
size: -; V: TRBV5-1; J: TRBJ2-7; D: -; DNA: TGCGCCAGCAGCTTGGGCCGGGGAAGTAGTGAGCAGTACTTC; CDR3: CASSLGRGSSEQYF
size: -; V: TRBV14; J: TRBJ2-1; D: TRBD2; DNA: TGTGCCAGCAGCCAAGGACTAGCGGGCCGCTCCTACAATGAGCAGTTCTTC; CDR3: CASSQGLAGRSYNEQFF
size: -; V: TRBV6-5; J: TRBJ1-4; D: -; DNA: TGTGCCAGCCGATCTCGGGGGCTTAATGAAAAACTGTTTTTT; CDR3: CASRSRGLNEKLFF
size: -; V: TRBV28; J: TRBJ2-7; D: -; DNA: TGTGCCAGCGGGTGGGCCTACGAGCAGTACTTC; CDR3: CASGWAYEQYF
size: -; V: TRBV5-6; J: TRBJ2-2; D: -; DNA: TGTGCCAGCAGCTTGGGGCGGGCCGGGGAGCTGTTTTTT; CDR3: CASSLGRAGELFF
size: -; V: TRBV7-9; J: TRBJ2-1; D: -; DNA: TGTGCCAGCAGCTTTCCAGAGTACAATGAGCAGTTCTTC; CDR3: CASSFPEYNEQFF
size: -; V: TRBV7-9; J: TRBJ2-2; D: TRBD2; DNA: TGTGCCAGCAGCCCCGGACTAGCGGGAGGCACCGGGGAGCTGTTTTTT; CDR3: CASSPGLAGGTGELFF
size: -; V: TRBV7-8; J: TRBJ2-5; D: -; DNA: TGTGCCAGCAGCGAAGAAACAGGCCAAGAGACCCAGTACTTC; CDR3: CASSEETGQETQYF
size: -; V: TRBV7-9; J: TRBJ2-2; D: -; DNA: TGTGCCAGCAGCTTCCCAGGTTCCACCGGGGAGCTGTTTTTT; CDR3: CASSFPGSTGELFF
size: -; V: TRBV2; J: TRBJ1-1; D: TRBD1; DNA: TGTGCCAGTGGGACAGGGAGCCCGGTCGGAGGGACTGAAGCTTTCTTT; CDR3: CASGTGSPVGGTEAFF
size: -; V: TRBV27; J: TRBJ2-3; D: TRBD1; DNA: TGTGCCAGCAGTTCAGCTGGACAGGGTATTCAAGATACGCAGTATTTT; CDR3: CASSSAGQGIQDTQYF
size: -; V: TRBV5-1; J: TRBJ2-7; D: -; DNA: TGCGCCAGCAGCATCGGGACTCCCTACGAGCAGTACTTC; CDR3: CASSIGTPYEQYF
size: -; V: TRBV27; J: TRBJ2-7; D: TRBD1; DNA: TGTGCCAGCAGTTTATCCCCCGGGACAGGGTTTTACGAGCAGTACTTC; CDR3: CASSLSPGTGFYEQYF
size: -; V: TRBV15; J: TRBJ2-7; D: -; DNA: TGTGCCACCAGCAATTCCATTGCGCGGGTCGAGCAGTACTTC; CDR3: CATSNSIARVEQYF
size: -; V: TRBV4-3; J: TRBJ2-7; D: TRBD1; DNA: TGCGCCAGCAGCAGCGGGACAGGGGGTTACGAGCAGTACTTC; CDR3: CASSSGTGGYEQYF
size: -; V: TRBV6-5; J: TRBJ2-7; D: TRBD1; DNA: TGTGCCAGCAGTCCCAGGGACAGATCATACGAGCAGTACTTC; CDR3: CASSPRDRSYEQYF
size: -; V: TRBV5-5; J: TRBJ2-1; D: -; DNA: TGTGCCAGCAGCCAGACAGGGAGGACATTGGACAATGAGCAGTTCTTC; CDR3: CASSQTGRTLDNEQFF